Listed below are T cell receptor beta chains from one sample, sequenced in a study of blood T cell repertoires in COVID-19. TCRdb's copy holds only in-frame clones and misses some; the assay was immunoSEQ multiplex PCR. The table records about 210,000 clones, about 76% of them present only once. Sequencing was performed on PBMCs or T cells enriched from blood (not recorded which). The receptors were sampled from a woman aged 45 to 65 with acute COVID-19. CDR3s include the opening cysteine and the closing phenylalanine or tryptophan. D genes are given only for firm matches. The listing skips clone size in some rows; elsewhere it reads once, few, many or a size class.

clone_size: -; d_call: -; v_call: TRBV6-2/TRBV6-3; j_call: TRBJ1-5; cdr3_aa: CASSYNRVAGNQPQHF; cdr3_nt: TGTGCCAGCAGTTACAATAGGGTAGCGGGCAATCAGCCCCAGCATTTT
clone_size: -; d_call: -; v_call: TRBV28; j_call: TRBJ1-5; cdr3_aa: CASIGGYLINQPQHF; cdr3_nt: TGTGCCAGCATTGGAGGGTACCTCATCAATCAGCCCCAGCATTTT
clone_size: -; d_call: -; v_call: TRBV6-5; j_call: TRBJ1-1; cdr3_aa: CASSYSGPRGTEAFF; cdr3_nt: TGTGCCAGCAGTTACTCGGGTCCCCGAGGGACTGAAGCTTTCTTT
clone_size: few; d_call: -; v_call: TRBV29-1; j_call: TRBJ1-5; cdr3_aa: CSVEDQQGQPQHF; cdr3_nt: TGCAGCGTTGAAGATCAACAGGGTCAGCCCCAGCATTTT
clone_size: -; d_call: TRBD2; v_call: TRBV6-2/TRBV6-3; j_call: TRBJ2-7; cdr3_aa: CASSLGTSGFKDF; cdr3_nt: TGTGCCAGCAGCCTAGGGACTAGCGGGTTCAAGGACTTC
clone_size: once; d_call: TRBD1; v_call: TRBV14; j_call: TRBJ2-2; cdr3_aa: CASSRTGVVLGELFF; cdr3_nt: TGTGCCAGCAGCAGGACAGGGGTCGTTTTGGGGGAGCTGTTTTTT
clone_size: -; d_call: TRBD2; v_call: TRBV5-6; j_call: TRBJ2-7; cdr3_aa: CASSLGTSGWVGDEQYF; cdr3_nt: TGTGCCAGCAGCTTGGGGACTAGCGGGTGGGTTGGGGACGAGCAGTACTTC
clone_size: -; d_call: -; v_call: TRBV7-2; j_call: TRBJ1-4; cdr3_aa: CASSTRGREKLFF; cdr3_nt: TGTGCCAGCAGCACCAGGGGTCGTGAAAAACTGTTTTTT
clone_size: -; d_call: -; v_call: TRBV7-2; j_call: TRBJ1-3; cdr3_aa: CASSLQQGSGNTIYF; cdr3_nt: TGTGCCAGCAGCTTACAACAGGGCTCTGGAAACACCATATATTTT
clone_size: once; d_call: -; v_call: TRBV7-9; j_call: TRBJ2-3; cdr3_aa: CASSLIGRLQYF; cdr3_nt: TGTGCCAGCAGCTTAATAGGGAGATTGCAGTATTTT
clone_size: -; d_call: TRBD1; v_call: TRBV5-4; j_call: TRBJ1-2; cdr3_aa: CASSTGVGYTF; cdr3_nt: TGTGCCAGCAGCACAGGGGTTGGCTACACCTTC
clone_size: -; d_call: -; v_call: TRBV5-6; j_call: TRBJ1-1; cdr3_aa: CASSLGPGRNTEAFF; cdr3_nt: TGTGCCAGCAGCTTGGGACCCGGGAGGAACACTGAAGCTTTCTTT
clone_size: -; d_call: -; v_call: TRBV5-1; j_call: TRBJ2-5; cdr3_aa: CASSLSGTQQETQYF; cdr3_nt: TGCGCCAGCAGCTTGTCCGGGACACAACAAGAGACCCAGTACTTC
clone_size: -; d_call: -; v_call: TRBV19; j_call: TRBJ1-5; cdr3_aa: CASSSLTAGRNQPQHF; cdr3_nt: TGTGCCAGTAGTTCGTTGACCGCTGGGCGCAATCAGCCCCAGCATTTT
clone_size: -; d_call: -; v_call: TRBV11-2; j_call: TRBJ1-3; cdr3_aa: CASSQQRGSGNTIYF; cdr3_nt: TGTGCCAGCAGTCAACAAAGGGGAAGCGGAAACACCATATATTTT
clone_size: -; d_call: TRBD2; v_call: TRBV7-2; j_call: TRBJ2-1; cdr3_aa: CASSGGGTSGVNEQFF; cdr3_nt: TGTGCCAGCAGCGGAGGTGGGACTAGCGGTGTCAATGAGCAGTTCTTC
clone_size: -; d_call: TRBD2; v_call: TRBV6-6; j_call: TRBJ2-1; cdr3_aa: CASSYGGDHNEQFF; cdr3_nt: TGTGCCAGCAGTTACGGGGGGGACCACAATGAGCAGTTCTTC
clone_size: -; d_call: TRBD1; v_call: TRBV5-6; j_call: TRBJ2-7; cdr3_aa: CASSLRDRPRYEQYF; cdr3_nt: TGTGCCAGCAGCTTGAGGGACAGGCCACGCTACGAGCAGTACTTC
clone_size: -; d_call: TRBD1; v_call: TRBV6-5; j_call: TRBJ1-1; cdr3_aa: CASSLVQGTEAFF; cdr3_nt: TGTGCCAGCAGTTTAGTACAGGGGACTGAAGCTTTCTTT
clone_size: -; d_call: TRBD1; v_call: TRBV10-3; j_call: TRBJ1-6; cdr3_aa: CAISRGQGRNSPLHF; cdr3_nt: TGTGCCATCAGTCGGGGACAGGGACGTAATTCACCCCTCCACTTT
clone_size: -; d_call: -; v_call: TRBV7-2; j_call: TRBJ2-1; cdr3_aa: CASSLAPRFGQSYEQFF; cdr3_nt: TGTGCCAGCAGCTTGGCCCCCCGGTTCGGACAGTCCTATGAGCAGTTCTTC
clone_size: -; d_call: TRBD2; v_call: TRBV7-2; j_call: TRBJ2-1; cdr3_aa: CASSLEGLANEQFF; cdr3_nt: TGTGCCAGCAGCTTAGAGGGACTAGCGAATGAGCAGTTCTTC
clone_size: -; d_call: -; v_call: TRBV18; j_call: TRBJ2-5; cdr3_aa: CASSPPVRAGEETQYF; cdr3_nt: TGTGCCAGCTCACCACCTGTTCGGGCAGGGGAAGAGACCCAGTACTTC